This TCR beta chain came from a study of T-cell reconstitution after alpha-beta-depleted transplantation in children. This clonotype was recorded many times. The germline gives CDR1 SGHTA, CDR2 FQGTGA. This CDR3 comprises 21 residues. V was clipped by 5 bases and J by 6 bases; unmatched bases: 27. Preparation of the TCRbeta library involved a method that used unique molecular identifiers. Using its own MiXCR run on the PCR reads, TCRdb lists one record per CDR3 protein. The sample carries around 240,000 distinct CDR3 sequences, around 7.8% recorded once. The gene calls are TRBV7-3 and TRBJ2-1; 8 bases line up with TRBD2. Sequenced material: PBMCs, mostly from graft donor cells, taken 180 days after TCRalphabeta/CD19-depleted stem cell transplant. This receptor was identified in a male patient under 18 who had a stem cell transplant for acute lymphoblastic leukemia, so the T cells may come from the graft donor. The CDR3 spells CASSPPRSGGYHVVYGNEQFF. The CDR3 DNA sequence: TGTGCCAGCAGCCCGCCTAGAAGCGGGGGATACCACGTAGTTTATGGCAATGAGCAGTTCTTC.